The 27 T cell receptor beta chains listed next were all sequenced from one sample in a study of shared clonotypes between healthy human individuals (dated by TCRdb to 2019 to 2021). The protocol used for the library was the immunoSEQ multiplex PCR assay. TCRdb took this table from immuneACCESS and kept in-frame rearrangements with V and J called. Such tables lack part of the clones; where checked against another copy, unresolved V genes explain under half of the gap, and the rest is unexplained. The sample data list about 690,000 clones, and about 90% of these were observed just once. Together, the top ten hold 34% of the sample. The sample was memory CD8+ T cells from PBMCs. The sample's cell subset or site, from its label and the paper: CD45RO+ cells pooled with CCR7-negative TemRA cells. These receptors originate from a man aged 18 to 29 in good health. Some clones in this sample may be carry-over from other donors' samples.

The chain recombines TRBV5-1 with TRBJ1-2; TRBD1 matches at 7 bases. Germline trimming cut 4 bases from V and 8 bases from J; bases unmatched to any gene: 8. The CDR3 contains 13 residues. Germline V gene data show CDR1 as SGHRS and CDR2 as YFSETQ. The CDR3, as DNA: TGCGCCAGCAGCCTAGGGACAGAAGGGGGCTACACCTTC. Protein sequence: CASSLGTEGGYTF.

The V and J genes are TRBV2 and TRBJ2-1; no reliable D call. Trimming shortened V by 0 bases and J by 4 bases, and 7 bases separated the two germline ends. CDR1 SNHLY and CDR2 FYNNEI come from the germline V gene. The CDR3 covers 14 residues. The CDR3 coding sequence is TGTGCCAGCAGTGAAGCGCCAGGATACAATGAGCAGTTCTTC. Amino acids: CASSEAPGYNEQFF.

This rearrangement joins TRBV7-9 to TRBJ2-1, with 12 bases aligning to TRBD2. With V trimmed by 4 bases and J by 6 bases, 10 bases remained unmatched. Germline V gene lookup returns CDR1 SEHNR and CDR2 FQNEAQ (reference sequence). The CDR3 runs to 17 residues. The CDR3 DNA sequence: TGTGCCAGCAGCTCGAGCCGACTAGCGGGAGTTCTCAATGAGCAGTTCTTC. Its translation is CASSSSRLAGVLNEQFF.

The CDR3 region has the DNA TGCGCCAGCAGGGGGACAGGGGGCAATGAGCAGTTCTTC. It specifies CASRGTGGNEQFF. This chain uses TRBV5-1 with TRBJ2-1, with TRBD1 matching 11 bases. Trimming cost V 5 bases and J 6 bases; bases outside gene matches: 1. The CDR3 contains 13 residues. Germline V gene data show CDR1 as SGHRS and CDR2 as YFSETQ.

The V call is TRBV7-8, the J call TRBJ2-6; possible D gene TRBD2, 5 bases. The ends were cut back, 3 bases at V and 0 bases at J, with 9 bases in the middle. This CDR3 has 16 amino acids. The germline V gene encodes CDR1 SGHVS and CDR2 FQNEAQ. CDR3 nucleotide sequence: TGTGCCAGCAGCTTGGAAGCGGTCTCTGGGGCCAACGTCCTGACTTTC. Amino acid sequence: CASSLEAVSGANVLTF.

The V call is TRBV29-1, the J call TRBJ2-1; TRBD2 might be the D (5 bases). Per the germline V gene, CDR1 is SQVTM and CDR2 is ANQGSEA. The CDR3 extends over 16 amino acids. V shed 7 bases and J shed 4 bases, with 23 bases lying between them. This CDR3 reads CSADPTSGYHYNEQFF. The CDR3 coding sequence is TGCAGCGCTGACCCCACCTCGGGGTATCATTACAATGAGCAGTTCTTC.

J is TRBJ1-1 and V is TRBV13; D gene unclear. Looked up from germline, CDR1 is PRHDT and CDR2 is FYEKMQ (reference sequence). V gave up 5 bases and J gave up 1 base, with 8 bases separating them. The CDR3 loop spans 13 amino acids. For the CDR3, the DNA is TGTGCCAGCAGCGTAAGTAGGAACACTGAAGCTTTCTTT. This translates into CASSVSRNTEAFF. Combining the CDR3 with reference TRBV13 and TRBJ1-1 gives the whole variable domain AAGVIQSPRHLIKEKRETATLKCYPIPRHDTVYWYQQGPGQDPQFLISFYEKMQSDKGSIPDRFSAQQFSDYHSELNMSSLELGDSALYFCASSVSRNTEAFFGQGTRLTVV.

In nucleotides, the CDR3 is TGTGCCAGCAGTTACGGGGGCGCTGGGGCCAACGTCCTGACTTTC. Residues: CASSYGGAGANVLTF. The chain uses TRBV27 and TRBJ2-6, with D tentatively TRBD1 or TRBD2 (6 bases each). The germline V gene encodes CDR1 MNHEY and CDR2 SMNVEV (reference sequence). The CDR3 has 15 amino acids. V was cut by 4 bases and J by 2 bases, with 9 bases left in between. The full variable domain, in which reference TRBV27 and TRBJ2-6 provide the parts outside the CDR3, is EAQVTQNPRYLITVTGKKLTVTCSQNMNHEYMSWYRQDPGLGLRQIYYSMNVEVTDKGDVPEGYKVSRKEKRNFPLILESPSPNQTSLYFCASSYGGAGANVLTFGAGSRLTVL.

The chain joins TRBV9 to TRBJ1-3, with D possibly being TRBD1 (5 bases). CDR1 SGDLS and CDR2 YYNGEE come from the germline V gene. The CDR3 has 13 residues. Trimming pared 4 bases from V and 9 bases from J, leaving 14 bases between. CDR3: CASSPGPQGTIYF. CDR3 in DNA: TGTGCCAGCAGCCCAGGGCCCCAAGGCACCATATATTTT.

The V and J genes are TRBV4-2 and TRBJ2-3; D gene ambiguous. Germline V lookup: CDR1 LGHNA, CDR2 YNFKEQ. Between the trimmed V and J ends, which lost 2 bases and 3 bases, there was a span of 3 bases. CDR3 length: 12 amino acids. This CDR3 reads CASSQRTDTQYF. The CDR3 bases are TGTGCCAGCAGCCAAAGGACAGATACGCAGTATTTT.

The gene calls are TRBV28 and TRBJ2-5, with 9 bases matching TRBD2. The CDR3 contains 14 residues. The germline V gene encodes CDR1 MDHEN and CDR2 SYDVKM. J gave up 3 bases and V 6 bases, and 5 bases lay outside the gene matches. The CDR3: CASRIAGVEETQYF. The CDR3 nucleotides read TGTGCCAGCAGAATAGCGGGAGTCGAAGAGACCCAGTACTTC.

The chain is built from TRBV7-9 and TRBJ2-5, with TRBD2 as a possible D gene (6 bases). V shed 3 bases and J shed 5 bases, with 10 bases lying between them. The CDR3 is 13 residues long. The germline CDR1 and CDR2 sequences are SEHNR and FQNEAQ (reference sequence). The CDR3 region is CASSLGGPETQYF. The CDR3 bases are TGTGCCAGCAGCTTGGGGGGACCGGAGACCCAGTACTTC.

The CDR3 protein is CANPSDREVHEQYF. As DNA, the CDR3 is TGTGCCAACCCCTCCGACAGGGAGGTCCACGAGCAGTACTTC. This rearrangement joins TRBV28 to TRBJ2-7; D perhaps matches TRBD1 (7 bases). The germline V and J ends were trimmed by 10 bases and 5 bases, with 21 bases remaining between them. The CDR3 has 14 amino acids. CDR1 and CDR2 from the germline V gene are MDHEN and SYDVKM. Filled out from reference TRBV28 and TRBJ2-7, the complete variable domain reads DVKVTQSSRYLVKRTGEKVFLECVQDMDHENMFWYRQDPGLGLRLIYFSYDVKMKEKGDIPEGYSVSREKKERFSLILESASTNQTSMYLCANPSDREVHEQYFGPGTRLTVT.

The chain uses TRBV7-9 and TRBJ1-1, with D uncertain. The ends were cut back, 4 bases at V and 4 bases at J, with 13 bases in the middle. Germline CDR1 reads SEHNR; CDR2 reads FQNEAQ (reference sequence). CDR3 length: 14 amino acids. The CDR3 reads CASSYLDLSTEAFF. The CDR3 DNA reads TGTGCCAGCAGCTATCTAGACCTTAGCACTGAAGCTTTCTTT.

Many counts were recorded for this clone. This chain connects TRBV10-1 to TRBJ2-7, with D hard to call. Per the germline V gene, CDR1 is WNHNN and CDR2 is SYGVQD (reference sequence). Trimming took off 2 bases at V and 6 bases at J, with 11 bases between the two ends. CDR3 length equals 13 residues. The CDR3 DNA is TGCGCCAGCAGTGAGACTACGTCGGGCGAGCAGTACTTC. Its protein product is CASSETTSGEQYF.

The rearrangement joins TRBV28 to TRBJ2-5; the match to TRBD2 covers 15 bases. J gave up 4 bases and V 2 bases, and 14 bases lay outside the gene matches. This CDR3 is 20 amino acids long. Looked up from germline, CDR1 is MDHEN and CDR2 is SYDVKM. The CDR3, as DNA: TGTGCCAGCAGTTTACTCCCGGGACTAGCGGGAGGTGAGGTCGGAGAGACCCAGTACTTC. Its translation: CASSLLPGLAGGEVGETQYF.

DNA of the CDR3: TGTGCCAGCAGCGGGCGGGGACAGCCTTACTACGAGCAGTACTTC. As protein: CASSGRGQPYYEQYF. The gene calls are TRBV7-9 and TRBJ2-7, with D maybe TRBD1 (7 bases). This CDR3 region has 15 residues. V lost 5 bases to trimming and J lost 3 bases, with 17 bases between them. CDR1 and CDR2 from the germline V gene are SEHNR and FQNEAQ (reference sequence).

A single count supports this clone. J is TRBJ2-5 and V is TRBV7-7, with TRBD2 identical over 10 bases. Germline V CDR1 and CDR2: SSHAT, FNYEAQ (reference sequence). The CDR3 sequence is 16 residues long. The junction had 8 bases not matched to a gene; V was cut back by 2 bases and J by 5 bases. CDR3 DNA: TGTGCCAGCAGCTTACTTCCTAGCGGGAGTGGTGAGACCCAGTACTTC. Translating gives CASSLLPSGSGETQYF.

The genes are TRBV10-1 and TRBJ1-4; 7 bases line up with TRBD1. Germline values: CDR1 WNHNN, CDR2 SYGVQD (reference sequence). The V segment lost 8 bases and the J segment 5 bases; nucleotides outside the gene matches: 14. The CDR3 runs to 16 residues. The CDR3 loop is CASPFRSGQRNEKLFF. CDR3 DNA sequence: TGCGCCAGCCCCTTCCGATCGGGACAGAGGAATGAAAAACTGTTTTTT.

The rearrangement links TRBV7-9 to TRBJ1-4, with TRBD1 as a possible D gene (6 bases). CDR1 is SEHNR, CDR2 FQNEAQ, per germline (reference sequence). This CDR3 spans 14 amino acids. V shed 3 bases and J shed 6 bases, with 11 bases lying between them. Here the CDR3 reads CASSFWGADEKLFF. CDR3 nucleotide sequence: TGTGCCAGCAGCTTCTGGGGGGCCGATGAAAAACTGTTTTTT.

The chain employs TRBV4-1 and TRBJ2-7, with D maybe TRBD2 (7 bases). The germline V gene has CDR1 MGHRA and CDR2 YSYEKL. The CDR3 length is 16 residues. V dropped 2 bases and J dropped 0 bases, with 14 bases sitting between them. CDR3 sequence: CASSQRGATHSYEQYF. The CDR3, as DNA: TGCGCCAGCAGCCAACGGGGGGCTACCCACTCCTACGAGCAGTACTTC.

The chain joins TRBV15 to TRBJ2-2; 8 bases align to TRBD1. Per germline, CDR1 LNHNV and CDR2 YYDKDF (reference sequence). The J segment lost 2 bases and the V segment lost 5 bases, leaving 1 base of the junction unmatched. The CDR3 has 14 residues. The CDR3 here is CATSDRGNTGELFF. In nucleotides, the CDR3 is TGTGCCACCAGCGACAGGGGAAACACCGGGGAGCTGTTTTTT.

The table lists this clone with a count of one. The chain combines TRBV5-5 with TRBJ1-2; the D gene is possibly TRBD1 (5 bases). V dropped 9 bases and J dropped 6 bases, with 27 bases sitting between them. In germline, CDR1 is SGHKS, CDR2 YYEKEE (reference sequence). CDR3 length: 16 residues. The CDR3 region has the DNA TGTGCCACCCATTCCGGGACGACTCTTAGGTTGGATGGCTACACCTTC. It encodes CATHSGTTLRLDGYTF.

The chain uses TRBV18 and TRBJ2-7; 7 bases are shared with TRBD1. CDR3 length: 15 amino acids. The J segment lost 3 bases and the V segment lost 3 bases, leaving 8 bases of the junction unmatched. The V gene's germline CDR1 is KGHSH and CDR2 LQKENI. The CDR3 sequence is CASSPRQGPNYEQYF. The CDR3, as DNA: TGTGCCAGCTCACCTCGACAGGGACCAAACTACGAGCAGTACTTC.

The gene calls are TRBV28 and TRBJ2-1; D is unresolved. V lost 3 bases and J 9 bases, leaving 12 bases between the germline ends. Germline V gene lookup returns CDR1 MDHEN and CDR2 SYDVKM. CDR3 length: 13 residues. CDR3 region: CASSFGHRVEQFF. CDR3 sequence (DNA): TGTGCCAGCAGTTTCGGCCATAGGGTTGAGCAGTTCTTC. The variable domain in full, with the rest retrieved from reference TRBV28 and TRBJ2-1, is DVKVTQSSRYLVKRTGEKVFLECVQDMDHENMFWYRQDPGLGLRLIYFSYDVKMKEKGDIPEGYSVSREKKERFSLILESASTNQTSMYLCASSFGHRVEQFFGPGTRLTVL.

This chain connects TRBV9 to TRBJ1-2; perhaps TRBD1 as D (6 bases). Germline V CDR1 and CDR2: SGDLS, YYNGEE. Trimming shortened V by 4 bases and J by 0 bases, and 22 bases separated the two germline ends. The CDR3 is 18 residues long. The CDR3 DNA is TGTGCCAGCAGCTCACCCTACCCCCCGGGACACCCTAACTATGGCTACACCTTC. Translating gives CASSSPYPPGHPNYGYTF.

This sequence joins TRBV6-8 and TRBJ2-5; 8 bases map to TRBD2. The V and J ends lost 5 bases and 5 bases, in that order; junction bases with no gene match: 13. Germline lookup yields CDR1 MNHGY and CDR2 SAAAGT. The CDR3 totals 16 residues. Written as DNA, the CDR3 is TGTGCCAGCAGTATACCACCCACGGGGGGGGAGGAGACCCAGTACTTC. This gives the protein CASSIPPTGGEETQYF.